This T cell receptor (beta chain) was recovered during a study of blood T cell repertoires in COVID-19. Sequencing was performed with immunoSEQ multiplex PCR; in TCRdb, only in-frame clones are kept and a portion is missing. This table has around 250,000 clones, approximately 81% appearing once. Germline CDR1 is SQVTM and CDR2 is ANQGSEA. The V gene lost 2 bases and the J gene lost 7 bases, with 17 bases spanning the gap. This CDR3 region has 14 residues. This rearrangement joins TRBV29-1 to TRBJ1-1; D remains ambiguous. Sequencing was performed on peripheral blood. This clonotype originated in a woman aged 18-29 years with acute or convalescent COVID-19. This CDR3 reads CSVERFEGSNEAFF. CDR3 in DNA: TGCAGCGTTGAAAGATTTGAGGGATCTAATGAAGCTTTCTTT.